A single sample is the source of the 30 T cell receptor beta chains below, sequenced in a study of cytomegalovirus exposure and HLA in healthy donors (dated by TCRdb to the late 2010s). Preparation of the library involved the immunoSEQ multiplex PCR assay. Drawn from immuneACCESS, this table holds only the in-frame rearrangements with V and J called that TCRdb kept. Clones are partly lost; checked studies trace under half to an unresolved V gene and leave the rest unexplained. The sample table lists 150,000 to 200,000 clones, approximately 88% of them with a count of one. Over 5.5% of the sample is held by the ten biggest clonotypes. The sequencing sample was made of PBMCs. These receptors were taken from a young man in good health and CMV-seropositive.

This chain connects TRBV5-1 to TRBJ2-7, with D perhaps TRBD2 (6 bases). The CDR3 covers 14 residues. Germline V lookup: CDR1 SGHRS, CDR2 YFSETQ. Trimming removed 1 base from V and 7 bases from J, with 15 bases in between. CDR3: CASSLSRTGGEQYF. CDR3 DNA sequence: TGCGCCAGCAGCTTGTCTCGGACCGGGGGAGAGCAGTACTTC.

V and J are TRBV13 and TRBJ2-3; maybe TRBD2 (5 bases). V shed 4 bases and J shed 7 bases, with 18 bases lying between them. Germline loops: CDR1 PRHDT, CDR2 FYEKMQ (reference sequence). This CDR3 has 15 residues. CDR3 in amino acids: CASSSTVDSENTQYF. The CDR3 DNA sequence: TGTGCCAGCAGCTCTACCGTGGATAGCGAAAATACGCAGTATTTT. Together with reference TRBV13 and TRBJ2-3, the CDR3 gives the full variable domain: AAGVIQSPRHLIKEKRETATLKCYPIPRHDTVYWYQQGPGQDPQFLISFYEKMQSDKGSIPDRFSAQQFSDYHSELNMSSLELGDSALYFCASSSTVDSENTQYFGPGTRLTVL.

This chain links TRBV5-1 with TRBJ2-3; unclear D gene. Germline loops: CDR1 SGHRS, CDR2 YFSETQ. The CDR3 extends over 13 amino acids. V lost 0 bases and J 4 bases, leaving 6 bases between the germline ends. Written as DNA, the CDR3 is TGCGCCAGCAGCTTGGAGGCGGCAGATACGCAGTATTTT. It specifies CASSLEAADTQYF.

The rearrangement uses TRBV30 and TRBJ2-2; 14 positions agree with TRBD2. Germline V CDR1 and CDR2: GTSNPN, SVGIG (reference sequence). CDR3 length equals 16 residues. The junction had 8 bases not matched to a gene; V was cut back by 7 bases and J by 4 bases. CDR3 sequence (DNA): TGTGCCTACGGAAGGGGACTAGCGGGAGCCACCGGGGAGCTGTTTTTT. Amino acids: CAYGRGLAGATGELFF.

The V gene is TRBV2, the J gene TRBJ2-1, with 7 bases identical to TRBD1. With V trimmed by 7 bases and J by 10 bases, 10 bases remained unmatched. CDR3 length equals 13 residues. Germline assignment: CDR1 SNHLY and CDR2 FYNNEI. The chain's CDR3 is CASNPTGWGEQFF. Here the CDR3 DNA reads TGTGCCAGCAATCCGACAGGGTGGGGGGAGCAGTTCTTC.

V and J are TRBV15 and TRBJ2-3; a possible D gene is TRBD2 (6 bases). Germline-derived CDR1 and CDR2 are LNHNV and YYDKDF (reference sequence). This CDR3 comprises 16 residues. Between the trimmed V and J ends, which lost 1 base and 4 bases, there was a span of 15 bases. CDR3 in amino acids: CATSRVASARADTQYF. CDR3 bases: TGTGCCACCAGCAGAGTAGCTAGCGCAAGGGCAGATACGCAGTATTTT. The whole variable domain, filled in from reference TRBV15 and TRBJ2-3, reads DAMVIQNPRYQVTQFGKPVTLSCSQTLNHNVMYWYQQKSSQAPKLLFHYYDKDFNNEADTPDNFQSRRPNTSFCFLDIRSPGLGDTAMYLCATSRVASARADTQYFGPGTRLTVL.

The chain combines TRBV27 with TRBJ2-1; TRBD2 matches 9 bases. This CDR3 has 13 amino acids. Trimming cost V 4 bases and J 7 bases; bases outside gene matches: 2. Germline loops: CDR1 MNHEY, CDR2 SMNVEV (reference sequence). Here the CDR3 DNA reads TGTGCCAGCAGTTCGGGACTAGCAAATGAGCAGTTCTTC. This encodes CASSSGLANEQFF.

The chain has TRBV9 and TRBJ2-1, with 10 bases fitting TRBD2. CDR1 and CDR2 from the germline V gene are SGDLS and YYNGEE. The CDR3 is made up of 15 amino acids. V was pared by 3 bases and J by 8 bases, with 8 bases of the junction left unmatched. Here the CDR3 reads CASSASGRGADEQFF. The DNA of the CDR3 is TGTGCCAGCAGCGCGAGCGGGAGGGGGGCGGATGAGCAGTTCTTC. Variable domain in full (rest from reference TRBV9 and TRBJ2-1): DSGVTQTPKHLITATGQRVTLRCSPRSGDLSVYWYQQSLDQGLQFLIQYYNGEERAKGNILERFSAQQFPDLHSELNLSSLELGDSALYFCASSASGRGADEQFFGPGTRLTVL.

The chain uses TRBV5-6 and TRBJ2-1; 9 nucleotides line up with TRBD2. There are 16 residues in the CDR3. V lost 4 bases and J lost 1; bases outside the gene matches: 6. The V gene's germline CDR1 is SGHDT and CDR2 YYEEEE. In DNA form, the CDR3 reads TGTGCCAGCAGCATAGTGGGACTAGCATCCTACAATGAGCAGTTCTTC. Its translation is CASSIVGLASYNEQFF.

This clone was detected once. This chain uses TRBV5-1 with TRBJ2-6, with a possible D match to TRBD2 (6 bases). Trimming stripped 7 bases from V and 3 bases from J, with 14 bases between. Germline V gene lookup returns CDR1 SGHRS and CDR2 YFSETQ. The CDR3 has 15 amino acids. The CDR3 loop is CASGSRGGGANVLTF. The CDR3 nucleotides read TGCGCCAGCGGGTCGAGGGGAGGTGGGGCCAACGTCCTGACTTTC.

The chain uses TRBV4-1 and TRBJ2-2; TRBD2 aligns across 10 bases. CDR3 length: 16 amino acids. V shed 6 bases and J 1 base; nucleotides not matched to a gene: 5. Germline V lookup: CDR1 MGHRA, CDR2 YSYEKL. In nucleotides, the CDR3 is TGCGCCAGCAGAAAATTAGCGGGAGGGAACACCGGGGAGCTGTTTTTT. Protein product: CASRKLAGGNTGELFF.

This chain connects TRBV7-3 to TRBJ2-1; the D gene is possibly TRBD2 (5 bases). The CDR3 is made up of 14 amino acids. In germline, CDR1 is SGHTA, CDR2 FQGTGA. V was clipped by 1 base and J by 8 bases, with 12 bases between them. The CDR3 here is CASSLRLATDEQFF. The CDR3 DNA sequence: TGTGCCAGCAGCTTAAGGCTAGCAACAGATGAGCAGTTCTTC.

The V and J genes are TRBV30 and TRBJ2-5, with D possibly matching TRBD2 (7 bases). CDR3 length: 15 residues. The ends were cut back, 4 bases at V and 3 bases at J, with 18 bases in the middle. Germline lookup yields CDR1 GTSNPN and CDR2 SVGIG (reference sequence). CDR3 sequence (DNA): TGTGCCTGGATAGGGACGGGGGGCACCAAAGAGACCCAGTACTTC. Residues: CAWIGTGGTKETQYF.

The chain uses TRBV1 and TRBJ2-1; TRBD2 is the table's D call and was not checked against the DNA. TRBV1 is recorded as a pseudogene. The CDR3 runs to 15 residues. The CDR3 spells CTSSPSGLPFNEQFF. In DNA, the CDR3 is TGCACCAGCAGTCCTTCGGGACTTCCATTCAATGAGCAGTTCTTC.

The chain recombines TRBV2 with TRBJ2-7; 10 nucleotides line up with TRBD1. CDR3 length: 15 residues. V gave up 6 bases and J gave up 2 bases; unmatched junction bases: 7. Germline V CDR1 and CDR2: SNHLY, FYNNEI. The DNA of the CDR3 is TGTGCCAGCAGCTCCCACGGGACAGGGGCCTACGAGCAGTACTTC. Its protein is CASSSHGTGAYEQYF. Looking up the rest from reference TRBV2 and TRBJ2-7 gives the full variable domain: EPEVTQTPSHQVTQMGQEVILRCVPISNHLYFYWYRQILGQKVEFLVSFYNNEISEKSEIFDDQFSVERPDGSNFTLKIRSTKLEDSAMYFCASSSHGTGAYEQYFGPGTRLTVT.

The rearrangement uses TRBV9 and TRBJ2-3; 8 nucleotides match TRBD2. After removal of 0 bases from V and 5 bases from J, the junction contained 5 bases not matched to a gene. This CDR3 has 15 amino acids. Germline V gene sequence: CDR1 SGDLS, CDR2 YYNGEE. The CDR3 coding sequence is TGTGCCAGCAGCGTAGGAGCGGGAGACGTAGATACGCAGTATTTT. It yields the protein CASSVGAGDVDTQYF. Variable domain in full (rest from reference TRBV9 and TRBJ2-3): DSGVTQTPKHLITATGQRVTLRCSPRSGDLSVYWYQQSLDQGLQFLIQYYNGEERAKGNILERFSAQQFPDLHSELNLSSLELGDSALYFCASSVGAGDVDTQYFGPGTRLTVL.

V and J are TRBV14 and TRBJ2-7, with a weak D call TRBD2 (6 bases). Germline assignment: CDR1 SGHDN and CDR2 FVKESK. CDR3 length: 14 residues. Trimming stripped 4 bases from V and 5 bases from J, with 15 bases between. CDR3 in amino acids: CASSPRWRGHEQYF. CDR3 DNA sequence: TGTGCCAGCAGCCCACGGTGGAGGGGCCACGAGCAGTACTTC.

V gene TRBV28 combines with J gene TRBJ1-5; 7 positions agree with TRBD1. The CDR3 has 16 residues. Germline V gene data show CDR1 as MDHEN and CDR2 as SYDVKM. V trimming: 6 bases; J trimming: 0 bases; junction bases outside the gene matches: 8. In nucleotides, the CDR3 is TGTGCCAGCAGCTCTCATGAGGGGGCTAGCAATCAGCCCCAGCATTTT. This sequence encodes CASSSHEGASNQPQHF.

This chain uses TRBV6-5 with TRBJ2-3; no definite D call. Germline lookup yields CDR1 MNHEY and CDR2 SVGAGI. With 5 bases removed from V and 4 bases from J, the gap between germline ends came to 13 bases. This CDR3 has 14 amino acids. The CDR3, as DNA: TGTGCCAGCAGTCGCAGTACATATGCAGATACGCAGTATTTT. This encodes CASSRSTYADTQYF.

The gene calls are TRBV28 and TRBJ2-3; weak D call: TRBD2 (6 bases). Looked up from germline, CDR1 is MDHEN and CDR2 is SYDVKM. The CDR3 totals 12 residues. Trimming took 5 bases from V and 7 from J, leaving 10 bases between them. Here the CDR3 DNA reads TGTGCCAGCAGTACGGGAGTCCATACGCAGTATTTT. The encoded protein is CASSTGVHTQYF.

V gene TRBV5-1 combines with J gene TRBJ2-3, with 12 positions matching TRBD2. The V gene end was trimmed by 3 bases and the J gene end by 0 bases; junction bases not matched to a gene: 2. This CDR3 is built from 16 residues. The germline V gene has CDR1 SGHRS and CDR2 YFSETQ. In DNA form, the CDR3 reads TGCGCCAGCAGCTCGGGACTAGCGGGTAGCACAGATACGCAGTATTTT. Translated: CASSSGLAGSTDTQYF.

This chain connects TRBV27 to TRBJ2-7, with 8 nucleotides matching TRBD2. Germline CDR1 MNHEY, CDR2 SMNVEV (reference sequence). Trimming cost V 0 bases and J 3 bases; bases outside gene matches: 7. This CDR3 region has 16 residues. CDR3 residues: CASSLSSGNLYYEQYF. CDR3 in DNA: TGTGCCAGCAGTTTATCTAGCGGGAACCTGTACTACGAGCAGTACTTC.

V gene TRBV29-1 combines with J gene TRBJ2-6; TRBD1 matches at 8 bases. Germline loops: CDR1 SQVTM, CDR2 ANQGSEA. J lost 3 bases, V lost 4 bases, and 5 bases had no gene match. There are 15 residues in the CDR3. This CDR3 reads CSVATGGIGANVLTF. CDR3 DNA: TGCAGCGTTGCTACAGGGGGTATTGGGGCCAACGTCCTGACTTTC.

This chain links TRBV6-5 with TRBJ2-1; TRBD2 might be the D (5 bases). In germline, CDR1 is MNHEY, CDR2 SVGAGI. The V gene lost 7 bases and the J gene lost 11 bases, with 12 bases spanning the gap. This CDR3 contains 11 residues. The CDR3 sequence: CASTRGSKQFF. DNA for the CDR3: TGTGCCAGCACCCGAGGGAGCAAGCAGTTCTTC.

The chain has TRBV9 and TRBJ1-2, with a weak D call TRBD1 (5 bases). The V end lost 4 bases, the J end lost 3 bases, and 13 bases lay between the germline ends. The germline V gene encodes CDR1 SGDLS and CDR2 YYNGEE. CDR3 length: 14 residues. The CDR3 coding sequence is TGTGCCAGCAGCCCCGGCGGGGCATACTATGGCTACACCTTC. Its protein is CASSPGGAYYGYTF.

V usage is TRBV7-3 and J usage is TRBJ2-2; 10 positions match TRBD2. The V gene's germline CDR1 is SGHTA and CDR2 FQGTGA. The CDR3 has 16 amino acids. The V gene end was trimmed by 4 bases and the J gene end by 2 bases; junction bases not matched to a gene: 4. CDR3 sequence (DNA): TGTGCCAGCAGCTCCACTAGCGGGGCCAACACCGGGGAGCTGTTTTTT. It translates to CASSSTSGANTGELFF.

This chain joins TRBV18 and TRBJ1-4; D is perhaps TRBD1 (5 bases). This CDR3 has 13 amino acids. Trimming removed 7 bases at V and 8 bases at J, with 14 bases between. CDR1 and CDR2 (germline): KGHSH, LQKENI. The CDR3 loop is CASLTQGSEKLFF. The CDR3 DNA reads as TGTGCCAGCTTAACGCAGGGATCCGAAAAACTGTTTTTT.

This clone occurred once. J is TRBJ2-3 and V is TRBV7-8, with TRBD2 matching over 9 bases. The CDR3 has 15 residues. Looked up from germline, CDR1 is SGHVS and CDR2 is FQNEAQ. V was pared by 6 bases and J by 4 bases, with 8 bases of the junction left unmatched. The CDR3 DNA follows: TGTGCCAGCAGTTCCTTAGCGGGAGACGCAGATACGCAGTATTTT. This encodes CASSSLAGDADTQYF. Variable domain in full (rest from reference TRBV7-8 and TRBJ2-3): GAGVSQSPRYKVAKRGQDVALRCDPISGHVSLFWYQQALGQGPEFLTYFQNEAQLDKSGLPSDRFFAERPEGSVSTLKIQRTQQEDSAVYLCASSSLAGDADTQYFGPGTRLTVL.

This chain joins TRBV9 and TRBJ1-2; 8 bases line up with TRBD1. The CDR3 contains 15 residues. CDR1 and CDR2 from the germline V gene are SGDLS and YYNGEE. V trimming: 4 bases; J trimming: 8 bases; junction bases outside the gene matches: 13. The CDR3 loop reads CASSPFGTGRWGYTF. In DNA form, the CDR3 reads TGTGCCAGCAGCCCCTTTGGGACAGGCCGTTGGGGCTACACCTTC.

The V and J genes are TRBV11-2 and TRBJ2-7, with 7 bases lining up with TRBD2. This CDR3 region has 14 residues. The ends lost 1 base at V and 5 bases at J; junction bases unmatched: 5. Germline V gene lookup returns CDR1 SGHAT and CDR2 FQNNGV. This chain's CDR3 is CASSLGTSYHEQYF. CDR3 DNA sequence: TGTGCCAGCAGCTTAGGGACTAGTTACCACGAGCAGTACTTC.